A selection of T cell receptor beta chains follows, all from one sample in a study of blood T cell repertoires in COVID-19. Generated by immunoSEQ multiplex PCR, the TCRdb table keeps only in-frame clones and is missing some. This table holds 100,000 to 150,000 clones, about 79% found once. The sequenced sample consisted of peripheral blood. These receptors originate from a man aged 35 to 55 with active or convalescent COVID-19. Both conserved end residues are part of each CDR3. Fields, in order: clone size, J gene, D gene, V gene, CDR3 protein, CDR3 DNA. A D gene is named only where the DNA matches it firmly. For some rows the clone size is stated as once, few or many, or as a class when expanded; others skip it.

clone_size: NA
j_call: TRBJ1-1
d_call: TRBD1
v_call: TRBV7-9
cdr3_aa: CASSATGGITLAEAFF
cdr3_nt: TGTGCCAGCAGCGCGACAGGGGGAATCACACTCGCTGAAGCTTTCTTT

clone_size: few
j_call: TRBJ1-3
d_call: TRBD1
v_call: TRBV10-3
cdr3_aa: CAISETQGALGNTIYF
cdr3_nt: TGTGCCATCAGTGAGACTCAGGGGGCCCTTGGAAACACCATATATTTT

clone_size: NA
j_call: TRBJ2-3
d_call: NA
v_call: TRBV7-3
cdr3_aa: CASRRLGTDTQYF
cdr3_nt: TGTGCCAGCAGGCGTCTGGGCACAGATACGCAGTATTTT

clone_size: NA
j_call: TRBJ1-3
d_call: NA
v_call: TRBV5-1
cdr3_aa: CASTPLGGSGNTIYF
cdr3_nt: TGCGCCAGCACCCCGTTGGGGGGCTCTGGAAACACCATATATTTT

clone_size: few
j_call: TRBJ1-5
d_call: TRBD1
v_call: TRBV7-2
cdr3_aa: CASAGGGVPNQPQHF
cdr3_nt: TGTGCCAGCGCAGGGGGCGGGGTCCCAAATCAGCCCCAGCATTTT

clone_size: many
j_call: TRBJ2-1
d_call: NA
v_call: TRBV7-9
cdr3_aa: CASSLGLGRDSYNEQFF
cdr3_nt: TGTGCCAGCAGCTTGGGGTTGGGGCGGGACTCCTACAATGAGCAGTTCTTC

clone_size: few
j_call: TRBJ2-4
d_call: NA
v_call: TRBV7-9
cdr3_aa: CASTLGTGQLAKNIQYF
cdr3_nt: TGTGCCAGCACCTTAGGGACGGGACAACTAGCCAAAAACATTCAGTACTTC

clone_size: NA
j_call: TRBJ1-2
d_call: TRBD1
v_call: TRBV3-1/TRBV3-2
cdr3_aa: CASRGQGGDWGYTF
cdr3_nt: TGTGCCAGCAGGGGACAGGGTGGAGACTGGGGCTACACCTTC

clone_size: NA
j_call: TRBJ1-1
d_call: NA
v_call: TRBV28
cdr3_aa: CAGRRLQGTEAFF
cdr3_nt: TGTGCCGGCAGGAGGCTACAGGGCACTGAAGCTTTCTTT

clone_size: NA
j_call: TRBJ1-2
d_call: TRBD1
v_call: TRBV30
cdr3_aa: CAWSVDRASYGYTF
cdr3_nt: TGTGCCTGGAGTGTAGACAGGGCGTCGTATGGCTACACCTTC

clone_size: NA
j_call: TRBJ1-5
d_call: NA
v_call: TRBV7-2
cdr3_aa: CASSRWGAGQPQHF
cdr3_nt: TGTGCCAGCAGCAGATGGGGCGCGGGGCAGCCCCAGCATTTT

clone_size: NA
j_call: TRBJ2-7
d_call: TRBD1
v_call: TRBV3-1/TRBV3-2
cdr3_aa: CASSRTGGEQYF
cdr3_nt: TGTGCCAGCTCCCGGACAGGGGGCGAGCAGTACTTC

clone_size: NA
j_call: TRBJ1-1
d_call: NA
v_call: TRBV7-9
cdr3_aa: CASSLLDIAEAFF
cdr3_nt: TGTGCCAGCAGCTTGTTAGACATAGCTGAAGCTTTCTTT

clone_size: NA
j_call: TRBJ1-1
d_call: NA
v_call: TRBV30
cdr3_aa: CAWGTYDATEAFF
cdr3_nt: TGTGCCTGGGGGACATACGATGCGACTGAAGCTTTCTTT

clone_size: NA
j_call: TRBJ1-2
d_call: TRBD1
v_call: TRBV5-5
cdr3_aa: CASSPGTGQYGGYTF
cdr3_nt: TGTGCCAGCAGCCCCGGGACAGGGCAGTATGGTGGCTACACCTTC

clone_size: NA
j_call: TRBJ2-7
d_call: NA
v_call: TRBV28
cdr3_aa: CASSLLDTSSYEQYF
cdr3_nt: TGTGCCAGCAGTTTGTTGGACACTTCTTCCTACGAGCAGTACTTC

clone_size: NA
j_call: TRBJ2-7
d_call: TRBD2
v_call: TRBV7-3
cdr3_aa: CASSLRPSGVYEQYF
cdr3_nt: TGTGCCAGCAGCTTAAGGCCTAGCGGGGTTTACGAGCAGTACTTC

clone_size: NA
j_call: TRBJ2-5
d_call: NA
v_call: TRBV25-1
cdr3_aa: CASSLPPPGETQYF
cdr3_nt: TGTGCCAGCAGTTTACCCCCCCCGGGTGAGACCCAGTACTTC

clone_size: NA
j_call: TRBJ2-6
d_call: NA
v_call: TRBV19
cdr3_aa: CATHSGRTGSGANVLTF
cdr3_nt: TGTGCCACCCATTCAGGGAGGACCGGCTCTGGGGCCAACGTCCTGACTTTC

clone_size: NA
j_call: TRBJ2-3
d_call: NA
v_call: TRBV5-1
cdr3_aa: CASNRQPSTDTQYF
cdr3_nt: TGCGCCAGCAACAGACAGCCTAGCACAGATACGCAGTATTTT

clone_size: NA
j_call: TRBJ2-2
d_call: TRBD1
v_call: TRBV7-2
cdr3_aa: CASNNRRQGGELFF
cdr3_nt: TGTGCCAGCAACAACCGAAGACAGGGAGGGGAGCTGTTTTTT

clone_size: NA
j_call: TRBJ2-5
d_call: TRBD2
v_call: TRBV7-2
cdr3_aa: CASSLVGLAGQETQYF
cdr3_nt: TGTGCCAGCAGCTTAGTAGGACTAGCGGGGCAAGAGACCCAGTACTTC

clone_size: once
j_call: TRBJ2-1
d_call: NA
v_call: TRBV10-2
cdr3_aa: CASRPDSPLEFF
cdr3_nt: TGCGCCAGCAGACCCGACTCCCCTCTGGAGTTCTTC

clone_size: NA
j_call: TRBJ1-5
d_call: NA
v_call: TRBV15
cdr3_aa: CATSSPESHRANQPQHF
cdr3_nt: TGTGCCACCAGCAGCCCCGAATCCCACAGGGCGAATCAGCCCCAGCATTTT

clone_size: NA
j_call: TRBJ2-5
d_call: NA
v_call: TRBV4-1
cdr3_aa: CASSQDLAGETQYF
cdr3_nt: TGCGCCAGCAGCCAAGATTTGGCAGGAGAGACCCAGTACTTC

clone_size: NA
j_call: TRBJ1-6
d_call: TRBD1
v_call: TRBV19
cdr3_aa: CASSMLDRDDSPLHF
cdr3_nt: TGTGCCAGTAGTATGTTGGACAGGGATGACTCACCCCTCCACTTT

clone_size: NA
j_call: TRBJ1-5
d_call: NA
v_call: TRBV24-1
cdr3_aa: CATSDSGQPQHF
cdr3_nt: TGTGCCACCAGTGATTCGGGTCAGCCCCAGCATTTT

clone_size: NA
j_call: TRBJ2-7
d_call: TRBD2
v_call: TRBV5-1
cdr3_aa: CASRVGTSGAYEQYF
cdr3_nt: TGCGCCAGCAGGGTGGGGACTAGCGGCGCCTACGAGCAGTACTTC

clone_size: few
j_call: TRBJ1-1
d_call: TRBD1
v_call: TRBV29-1
cdr3_aa: CSVVQGSGTEAFF
cdr3_nt: TGCAGCGTTGTACAGGGGTCGGGCACTGAAGCTTTCTTT

clone_size: NA
j_call: TRBJ1-5
d_call: NA
v_call: TRBV19
cdr3_aa: CASSSRPGTGYSNQPQHF
cdr3_nt: TGTGCCAGTAGTTCACGACCCGGAACGGGATATAGCAATCAGCCCCAGCATTTT

clone_size: NA
j_call: TRBJ2-1
d_call: TRBD2
v_call: TRBV28
cdr3_aa: CASSYTRPGLAGGPEGVNVEQFF
cdr3_nt: TGTGCCAGCAGTTACACCCGGCCGGGACTAGCGGGGGGGCCAGAGGGAGTTAATGTTGAGCAGTTCTTC

clone_size: once
j_call: TRBJ1-3
d_call: NA
v_call: TRBV6-5
cdr3_aa: CASSYVSGSGNTIYF
cdr3_nt: TGTGCCAGCAGTTACGTGTCAGGCTCTGGAAACACCATATATTTT

clone_size: NA
j_call: TRBJ2-6
d_call: TRBD1
v_call: TRBV5-1
cdr3_aa: CASSQDRGGPGANVLTF
cdr3_nt: TGCGCCAGCAGCCAGGACAGGGGGGGTCCTGGGGCCAACGTCCTGACTTTC

clone_size: NA
j_call: TRBJ2-7
d_call: TRBD1
v_call: TRBV24-1
cdr3_aa: CATSMGQGSYEQYF
cdr3_nt: TGTGCCACTTCAATGGGACAGGGTTCTTACGAGCAGTACTTC

clone_size: NA
j_call: TRBJ1-1
d_call: NA
v_call: TRBV19
cdr3_aa: CASTPISRAKNTEAFF
cdr3_nt: TGTGCCAGTACCCCAATTTCCAGGGCAAAGAACACTGAAGCTTTCTTT

clone_size: NA
j_call: TRBJ1-6
d_call: TRBD1
v_call: TRBV6-6
cdr3_aa: CASSKPGQGYNSPLHF
cdr3_nt: TGTGCCAGCAGTAAACCGGGACAGGGGTATAATTCACCCCTCCACTTT

clone_size: NA
j_call: TRBJ1-2
d_call: TRBD1
v_call: TRBV7-2
cdr3_aa: CASSVDRQGGFGYTF
cdr3_nt: TGTGCCAGCAGCGTAGATAGACAGGGAGGCTTTGGCTACACCTTC

clone_size: NA
j_call: TRBJ1-2
d_call: TRBD1
v_call: TRBV29-1
cdr3_aa: CSVDDRGAYGYTF
cdr3_nt: TGCAGCGTTGACGACAGGGGTGCTTATGGCTACACCTTC

clone_size: NA
j_call: TRBJ2-3
d_call: TRBD2
v_call: TRBV7-3
cdr3_aa: CASSRLERGGADTQYF
cdr3_nt: TGTGCCAGCAGCCGGCTAGAGCGGGGAGGCGCAGATACGCAGTATTTT

clone_size: once
j_call: TRBJ2-7
d_call: NA
v_call: TRBV27
cdr3_aa: CASSIRQPSPYEQYF
cdr3_nt: TGTGCCAGCAGTATCCGACAGCCCTCACCCTACGAGCAGTACTTC

clone_size: NA
j_call: TRBJ1-2
d_call: NA
v_call: TRBV2
cdr3_aa: CASSAGAGSNYGYTF
cdr3_nt: TGTGCCAGCAGTGCAGGAGCAGGGTCCAACTATGGCTACACCTTC

clone_size: NA
j_call: TRBJ1-5
d_call: NA
v_call: TRBV5-1
cdr3_aa: CASSLGSENQPQHF
cdr3_nt: TGCGCCAGCAGCTTGGGGTCAGAAAATCAGCCCCAGCATTTT

clone_size: NA
j_call: TRBJ2-1
d_call: NA
v_call: TRBV3-1/TRBV3-2
cdr3_aa: CASSQDQGYYNEQFF
cdr3_nt: TGTGCCAGCAGCCAAGATCAGGGGTACTACAATGAGCAGTTCTTC

clone_size: NA
j_call: TRBJ1-3
d_call: TRBD1
v_call: TRBV30
cdr3_aa: CAGGQGKTPGNTIYF
cdr3_nt: TGTGCGGGGGGACAGGGGAAAACGCCTGGAAACACCATATATTTT